The rows below give T cell receptor beta chains drawn from one sample of a study of T and B cells in COVID-19 patients. TCRdb re-called the multiplex PCR reads through MiXCR, storing one row per CDR3 protein. The sample comprises 6,000 to 9,000 distinct CDR3 sequences, roughly a third of which are singletons, and 20% to 30% rests with the top ten. Sample: blood. The source of these receptors is a human donor who had recovered from COVID-19. Both conserved end residues are part of each CDR3. A D gene is named only where the DNA matches it firmly. Clone size, where shown, is once, few, many, or a class for clones that have expanded.

J gene	V gene	D gene	clone size	CDR3 protein	CDR3 DNA
TRBJ2-5	TRBV6-4	-	-	CASSGHTGLLTQYF	TGTGCCAGCAGTGGTCACACCGGGCTTTTGACCCAGTACTTC
TRBJ2-5	TRBV11-1	-	medium-sized	CASSLARAGAQETQYF	TGTGCCAGCAGCTTAGCGAGGGCGGGGGCCCAAGAGACCCAGTACTTC
TRBJ2-2	TRBV12-3/TRBV12-4	-	few	CASSRTDSGELFF	TGTGCCAGCAGCAGGACAGACTCCGGGGAGCTGTTTTTT
TRBJ1-1	TRBV6-5	-	-	CASTQQGGDTEAFF	TGTGCCAGCACCCAACAGGGTGGGGACACTGAAGCTTTCTTT
TRBJ2-7	TRBV7-9	-	-	CASSLEQNAGTEQYF	TGTGCCAGCAGCTTAGAGCAGAATGCAGGGACCGAGCAGTACTTC
TRBJ2-7	TRBV12-3/TRBV12-4	-	-	CASSYGGAYEQYF	TGTGCCAGCAGTTATGGGGGGGCGTACGAGCAGTACTTC
TRBJ2-3	TRBV6-6	TRBD2	-	CASSHGLESDTQYF	TGTGCCAGCAGTCACGGACTAGAATCAGATACGCAGTATTTT
TRBJ2-1	TRBV5-1	-	few	CASRRTFYNEQFF	TGCGCCAGCAGGAGGACTTTTTACAATGAGCAGTTCTTC
TRBJ1-6	TRBV6-1	-	few	CASSEPPTPPLHF	TGTGCCAGCAGTGAACCCCCAACCCCGCCCCTCCACTTT
TRBJ2-7	TRBV27	-	-	CASSLQVGYEQYF	TGTGCCAGCAGCTTACAGGTCGGCTACGAGCAGTACTTC
TRBJ2-7	TRBV6-5	TRBD2	medium-sized	CASSHPPGGGLAGTTSYEQYF	TGTGCCAGCAGCCACCCACCCGGAGGTGGACTAGCGGGGACCACCTCCTACGAGCAGTACTTC
TRBJ2-1	TRBV18	-	-	CASLAGGVRGYNEQFF	TGTGCCAGCCTGGCCGGGGGCGTACGGGGATACAATGAGCAGTTCTTC
TRBJ2-1	TRBV10-3	-	medium-sized	CAITSSYNEQFF	TGTGCCATCACTAGTTCCTACAATGAGCAGTTCTTC
TRBJ2-2	TRBV29-1	TRBD1	-	CSVADRGNTGELFF	TGCAGCGTGGCTGACAGGGGGAACACCGGGGAGCTGTTTTTT
TRBJ2-2	TRBV6-1	-	-	CASSEQGTGELFF	TGTGCCAGCAGTGAACAGGGAACCGGGGAGCTGTTTTTT
TRBJ1-2	TRBV7-9	-	-	CASSFPGIYGYTF	TGCGCCAGCAGCTTTCCGGGGATCTATGGCTACACCTTC
TRBJ2-3	TRBV29-1	-	medium-sized	CSVTSTDTQYF	TGCAGCGTGACTAGCACAGATACGCAGTATTTT
TRBJ2-2	TRBV7-9	-	-	CASSLPGGHGTGELFF	TGTGCCAGCAGCTTACCCGGGGGGCACGGCACCGGGGAGCTGTTTTTT
TRBJ1-2	TRBV6-5	-	few	CASSSPQGGHYGYTF	TGTGCCAGCAGTTCCCCCCAAGGGGGTCACTATGGCTACACCTTC
TRBJ1-2	TRBV20-1	-	-	CSARAEGRYNGYTF	TGCAGTGCTAGAGCGGAGGGTAGATATAATGGCTACACCTTC
TRBJ2-1	TRBV7-9	TRBD2	-	CASSPLGGGNNEQFF	TGTGCCAGCAGCCCTCTGGGGGGGGGTAACAATGAGCAGTTCTTC
TRBJ1-4	TRBV15	TRBD1	few	CATSTRQGNEKLFF	TGTGCCACCAGCACAAGACAGGGGAATGAAAAACTGTTTTTT
TRBJ2-1	TRBV5-1	-	-	CASAISYNEQFF	TGCGCCAGCGCCATCTCCTACAATGAGCAGTTCTTC
TRBJ2-1	TRBV20-1	TRBD2	once	CSGMLMAGAYNEQFF	TGCAGTGGGATGTTAATGGCGGGGGCCTACAATGAGCAGTTCTTC
TRBJ2-5	TRBV27	-	few	CASSTTTALKTEETQYF	TGTGCCAGCAGTACGACGACAGCTCTAAAAACGGAAGAGACCCAGTACTTC
TRBJ2-7	TRBV6-1	-	few	CASSEWGGYEQYF	TGTGCCAGCAGTGAATGGGGCGGCTACGAGCAGTACTTC
TRBJ2-7	TRBV6-1	-	large	CASSEGHLYEQYF	TGTGCCAGCAGTGAGGGACACCTATACGAGCAGTACTTC
TRBJ2-5	TRBV6-2/TRBV6-3	-	-	CASSRDPTSGETQYF	TGTGCCAGCAGTCGCGACCCAACTAGTGGCGAGACCCAGTACTTC
TRBJ2-3	TRBV6-5	-	-	CASNRNQGKGTDTQYF	TGTGCCAGCAACCGAAACCAGGGGAAAGGCACAGATACGCAGTATTTT
TRBJ1-3	TRBV5-1	-	few	CASSFGRSSGNTIYF	TGCGCCAGCAGCTTCGGGCGGAGCTCTGGAAACACCATATATTTT
TRBJ1-6	TRBV12-3/TRBV12-4	-	-	CASSYPSNLPLHF	TGTGCCAGCAGTTACCCTTCGAATTTACCCCTCCACTTT
TRBJ1-4	TRBV19	TRBD1	few	CASSIERTGGGEKLFF	TGTGCCAGTAGTATAGAGCGGACAGGGGGAGGAGAAAAACTGTTTTTT
TRBJ2-1	TRBV6-1	-	few	CASSETPAHEQFF	TGTGCCAGCAGTGAGACCCCGGCCCATGAGCAGTTCTTC
TRBJ1-3	TRBV15	-	-	CATSRGVLSGNTIYF	TGTGCCACCAGCAGAGGGGTTCTCTCTGGAAACACCATATATTTT
TRBJ1-1	TRBV5-4	TRBD1	-	CASSRLSGQGMNTEAFF	TGTGCCAGCAGTAGGCTATCGGGACAGGGGATGAACACTGAAGCTTTCTTT
TRBJ1-3	TRBV12-3/TRBV12-4	-	few	CASSLYAGNTIYF	TGTGCCAGCAGTTTATATGCTGGAAACACCATATATTTT
TRBJ2-5	TRBV29-1	TRBD1	-	CSVGAGGETQYF	TGCAGCGTTGGGGCAGGGGGAGAGACCCAGTACTTC
TRBJ2-1	TRBV5-6	TRBD2	-	CASSSEAGGPTHNEQFF	TGTGCCAGCAGCTCTGAGGCGGGGGGGCCGACCCACAATGAGCAGTTCTTC
TRBJ2-6	TRBV19	-	medium-sized	CASSTPFAGRGANVLTF	TGTGCCAGTAGTACCCCCTTCGCGGGGCGCGGGGCCAACGTCCTGACTTTC
TRBJ1-2	TRBV5-6	TRBD1	-	CASSLGSGQGGYTF	TGTGCCAGCAGCTTGGGATCTGGACAGGGTGGCTACACCTTC
TRBJ2-5	TRBV19	-	few	CASSIGRGGETQYF	TGTGCCAGTAGTATAGGTAGAGGCGGAGAGACCCAGTACTTC
TRBJ1-4	TRBV5-1	TRBD1	once	CASSLVGTGSEKLFF	TGCGCCAGCAGTTTGGTGGGGACAGGGTCTGAAAAACTGTTTTTT
TRBJ2-1	TRBV7-6	TRBD2	-	CASSLRTSEQFF	TGTGCCAGCAGCCTCCGGACTAGTGAGCAGTTCTTC
TRBJ2-1	TRBV6-1	-	few	CASTQGGGRLNEQFF	TGTGCCAGCACCCAGGGGGGCGGTCGCCTCAATGAGCAGTTCTTC
TRBJ2-2	TRBV19	TRBD2	medium-sized	CASSPGGGTGELFF	TGTGCCAGTAGCCCGGGGGGGGGCACCGGGGAGCTGTTTTTT
TRBJ1-5	TRBV18	-	-	CASSPTQGQNQPQHF	TGTGCCAGCTCGCCAACGCAGGGTCAGAATCAGCCCCAGCATTTT
TRBJ2-2	TRBV5-4	TRBD1	few	CASSPGTVANTGELFF	TGTGCCAGCAGCCCGGGGACAGTCGCGAACACCGGGGAGCTGTTTTTT
TRBJ1-3	TRBV6-4	-	-	CASSPRAGSGNTIYF	TGTGCCAGCAGTCCACGGGCAGGATCTGGAAACACCATATATTTT
TRBJ1-2	TRBV18	-	few	CASSPPGRVNYGYTF	TGTGCCAGCTCACCACCAGGGCGGGTTAACTATGGCTACACCTTC
TRBJ2-5	TRBV27	-	few	CASSLGLTRETQYF	TGTGCCAGCAGTTTGGGACTTACGCGGGAGACCCAGTACTTC
TRBJ1-2	TRBV27	-	-	CASSRDGTNYGYTF	TGTGCCAGCAGCCGGGACGGGACGAACTATGGCTACACCTTC
TRBJ2-3	TRBV5-6	TRBD2	few	CASSLVWLGTSGGANTQYF	TGTGCCAGCAGCTTGGTTTGGTTGGGGACTAGCGGGGGGGCGAATACGCAGTATTTT
TRBJ1-4	TRBV28	-	once	CASSKRNVAEKLFF	TGTGCCAGCAGCAAACGTAATGTGGCGGAAAAACTGTTTTTT
TRBJ2-7	TRBV18	TRBD1	few	CASSPRTGGSYEQYF	TGTGCCAGCTCACCCCGGACAGGGGGCTCCTACGAGCAGTACTTC